This T cell receptor (beta chain) was sequenced during a study of blood T cell repertoires in COVID-19 (dated by TCRdb to 2019 to 2021). In the study overall: Samples from collaborators originated in the United States, Italy and Spain and spanned both the acute and convalescent phases of COVID-19. The samples were drawn from the first 160 participants of the ongoing ImmuneRACE study and from 1,254 subjects provided by 6 global collaborators. The sample metadata nearly always contained a de-identified subject ID, COVID-19 status, age in years and sex. The dataset comprised deeply sampled blood TCRbeta repertoires from subjects exposed to, actively infected with, or recovered from COVID-19. The material from the prospective study consisted of cDNA or gDNA derived from T cells, B-cell-depleted T cells, or PBMCs. The repertoires were made available in a free public database intended to serve as a resource for research on the immune response to SARS-CoV-2. Where HLA class I and class II types were available, the types were taken from metadata supplied by the sample provider, not from assay-based typing.

What the authors observed across the whole study: The quantity of clinical and demographic metadata differed by source and by participant and was supplied without curation.

Note on this clone: Its cognate antigen has yet to be identified. Nothing much larger sits one base from this clone, and base qualities are not available.

One collaborating source in Seattle enrolled patients during active infection and followed them longitudinally through the course of disease. Whole blood was collected in K2EDTA tubes by collaborating institutions according to the institutions' own protocols. For TCRbeta analysis, collaborator samples were shipped as frozen whole blood, as isolated PBMCs, or as DNA extracted from either sample type. Looking up the germline V gene yields CDR1 SGHNT and CDR2 YENEEA. V is pruned by 4 bases and J by 6 bases, leaving 9 bases of the junction without a gene match. From the cysteine through the phenylalanine, the CDR3 covers 17 amino acids. CDR3 DNA is the only sequence kept; it has 51 bases, read in frame from the first base. TCRbeta CDR3 regions were amplified from genomic DNA using the immunoSEQ Assay, a bias-controlled multiplex PCR. As for the original processing: Nucleated cell counts per sample were estimated from amplification of reference gene primers within the assay. To quantify the absolute abundance of each unique TCRbeta CDR3 rearrangement, sequence reads were collapsed and filtered. For each sample, productive Simpson clonality was calculated by taking the square root of Simpson's diversity index across productive rearrangements. What TCRdb holds here is the immuneACCESS table cut down to in-frame rearrangements. Part of the clones is not present; checked against another copy, under half of the missing clones reflect an unresolved V gene, and the others are unexplained. From that table come the V and J calls and clone size; the DNA was used to work out D and trimming. This sample gives 95,000 to 150,000 clones in total; about four fifths of them show up just once. The top ten hold roughly a sixth of the sample.

The specimen was peripheral blood. This receptor was identified in a man aged 25-45 years with COVID-19, enrolled during active disease. The chain uses TRBV11-3 and TRBJ2-7, with 16 junctional bases fitting TRBD2. The DNA sequence reads TGTGCCAGCAGCTCCACCGGGACTAGCGGGAGGGGGGGCGAGCAGTACTTC. This yields the protein CASSSTGTSGRGGEQYF.